The clone carrying this T cell receptor beta chain was recorded only once. Its antigen is as yet unknown. This table comes from immunoSEQ multiplex PCR, and its TCRdb copy is limited to in-frame clones, with some not included. The table has some 120,000 clones, roughly 90% seen once; the top ten hold roughly 9.8%. The data originate from a study of T cell responses to AZD1222 COVID-19 vaccine. V shed 7 bases and J shed 7 bases, with 17 bases lying between them. Looked up from germline, CDR1 is SNHLY and CDR2 is FYNNEI. This CDR3 is built from 14 residues. Study results and caveats: Spike-specific TCR breadth and depth both grew after two AZD1222 doses. Females outnumbered males among donors, who were mostly white British; clonal diversity was possibly underestimated. Spike was spanned by vaccine-associated CD4 TCRs, with dominance at 160-218 and 743-854. As reported, nearly half of all spike-specific TCRs target variant regions that are unmutated.

The material was peripheral blood, obtained on day 0 of AZD1222 vaccination. The receptor comes from an adult in good health. The chain uses TRBV2 and TRBJ1-5; maybe TRBD1 (5 bases). The CDR3 DNA follows: TGTGCCAGCAAAAGGCAGGGAATAGAGCAGCCCCAGCATTTT. Translating it yields CASKRQGIEQPQHF.